This T cell receptor beta chain was captured in a study of T cell clonality in common variable immunodeficiency. Study-level findings and limits: Common variable immunodeficiency TCR beta sequences reportedly had fewer deletions and N-nucleotide insertions. TCRbeta clonality was increased in CVID versus healthy controls.

Caucasian heritage predominated among both patients and controls. Donors gave 5 to 8 ml heparinized peripheral whole blood. The CDR3 extends over 14 amino acids. Germline V gene sequence: CDR1 SEHNR, CDR2 FQNEAQ (reference sequence). The V and J ends lost 3 bases and 4 bases, in that order; junction bases with no gene match: 2. Libraries were prepared by immunoSEQ multiplex PCR; TCRdb keeps only in-frame clonotypes and omits some of them. Observed in the sample are about 37,000 clones, none of them singletons. This clone appeared a few times. Its antigen is undetermined. The read stops 3 residues short of the end of the CDR3; the missing end is completed from the germline J gene.

What was sequenced was peripheral blood mononuclear cells. This TCR derives from a person aged 18 to 75 in good health. This chain links TRBV7-9 with TRBJ1-1; 10 bases align to TRBD1. CDR3 bases read: TGTGCCAGCAGCTTGTGGGACAGGGGCACTGAA. Protein sequence: CASSLWDRGTE. The CDR3 reads in full as CASSLWDRGTEAFF.